This T cell receptor (beta chain) was observed in a study of long-term antiretroviral therapy in people with HIV. Version v3.0 of the immunoSEQ assay was performed at survey level. The repertoire was sequenced with immunoSEQ multiplex PCR; TCRdb's copy has only in-frame clones and lacks some. The table includes some 7,900 clones, around three quarters detected once. Participants with HIV, all of them, were treated in the United States. This clone has a handful of counts. The receptor comes from a man aged 40-55 years with HIV. The sample here was unsorted PBMCs, taken 0.6 years before starting antiretroviral therapy.

CDR3 DNA sequence: TGTGCCAGCTCGGAGGGGGGCCGTCAGCCCCAGCATTTT. This sequence encodes CASSEGGRQPQHF. This rearrangement joins TRBV2 to TRBJ1-5; tentative D call: TRBD1 (6 bases). V was shortened by 8 bases and J by 6 bases, with 14 bases between the two germline ends. CDR1 SNHLY and CDR2 FYNNEI come from the germline V gene. The CDR3 has 13 amino acids.